This record covers a single TCR beta chain. The data were taken from a study of cytomegalovirus exposure and HLA in healthy donors. The CDR3 is 15 residues long. Germline V gene sequence: CDR1 MDHEN, CDR2 SYDVKM. V lost 7 bases, J lost 1 base, and 7 bases stayed unmatched. 60 Vbeta and 13 Jbeta primers were used in PCR. Using immunoSEQ multiplex PCR, the repertoire was profiled, and TCRdb retains in-frame clones only, with some absent. The table records fewer than 110,000 clones, around 73% of them present only once. The sequence was obtained from a man aged 25-45 years in good health and CMV-seronegative. Sample: PBMCs. This chain joins TRBV28 and TRBJ2-3, with TRBD2 identical over 8 bases. The CDR3 sequence is CASNPRGAGTDTQYF. The CDR3 DNA reads as TGTGCCAGCAATCCGCGGGGGGCGGGCACAGATACGCAGTATTTT.